The 20 T cell receptor beta chains given below trace back to one sample, sequenced in a study of memory B cells and T cells in multiple sclerosis. Stimulus-free culture yielded autoproliferating CFSE-dim and non-proliferating CFSE-high T cells, each sequenced separately. Cultures began with 45 million to 50 million CFSE-labeled PBMCs, unstimulated for 7 days, with replicate wells pooled. Assay used: immunoSEQ multiplex PCR; TCRdb lists only in-frame clones, some missing. Of fewer than 40,000 clones listed, more than 75% were seen once; the top ten hold roughly 3%. Their target antigens are unknown. Sequenced material: PBMCs from blood kept in culture. These receptors all come from a human donor with multiple sclerosis.

This chain joins TRBV29-1 and TRBJ2-1; tentatively, D is TRBD1 or TRBD2 (6 bases each). V lost 0 bases to trimming and J lost 1 base, with 16 bases between them. Germline lookup yields CDR1 SQVTM and CDR2 ANQGSEA. CDR3 length: 17 residues. In DNA form, the CDR3 reads TGCAGCGTTGAAGATGTGAGGGGGACTGTTTCCTACAATGAGCAGTTCTTC. It yields the protein CSVEDVRGTVSYNEQFF.

The chain links TRBV28 to TRBJ2-6; D is ambiguous. CDR1 and CDR2 (germline): MDHEN, SYDVKM. CDR3 size: 17 residues. V lost 10 bases to trimming and J lost 0 bases, with 19 bases between them. The CDR3, as DNA: TGTGCCACCACTTCCCCGCGGACCAGCTCTGGGGCCAACGTCCTGACTTTC. This codes for CATTSPRTSSGANVLTF.

The V gene is TRBV6-1, the J gene TRBJ2-2; a weak D match, TRBD2 (6 bases). The CDR3 spans 16 residues. V lost 3 bases and J lost 6, with 17 bases in between. Germline lookup yields CDR1 MNHNS and CDR2 SASEGT. CDR3 nucleotide sequence: TGTGCCAGCAGTGATGGGAGGTCTTGGGACGCCGGGGAGCTGTTTTTT. It yields the protein CASSDGRSWDAGELFF.

V and J are TRBV11-2 and TRBJ2-7; D might be TRBD1 (5 bases). Trimming shortened V by 6 bases and J by 5 bases, and 17 bases separated the two germline ends. CDR1 and CDR2 (germline): SGHAT, FQNNGV. The CDR3 is made up of 14 amino acids. In DNA, the CDR3 is TGTGCCAGCAGTCCAACCCCAGACAGACACGAGCAGTACTTC. Translating gives CASSPTPDRHEQYF.

The V and J genes are TRBV19 and TRBJ2-1, with TRBD2 matching 8 bases. CDR1 and CDR2 (germline): LNHDA, SQIVND (reference sequence). The CDR3 consists of 15 residues. V shed 3 bases, J shed 3 bases, and the junction held 4 bases outside the gene matches. The CDR3 nucleotides are TGTGCCAGTAGTATTAGCGGGAACATCTACAATGAGCAGTTCTTC. Amino acid sequence: CASSISGNIYNEQFF.

Only one count was recorded for this clone. The V and J genes are TRBV7-9 and TRBJ2-1, with 8 positions matching TRBD1. The CDR3 consists of 16 residues. J gave up 7 bases and V 3 bases, and 11 bases lay outside the gene matches. Per the germline V gene, CDR1 is SEHNR and CDR2 is FQNEAQ (reference sequence). The CDR3 nucleotides read TGTGCCAGCAGCTTGTGGCCAGGGGGCATTGTAAATGAGCAGTTCTTC. Its protein is CASSLWPGGIVNEQFF.

This chain links TRBV19 with TRBJ2-2, with D possibly called TRBD1 or TRBD2 (5 bases each). Germline V gene sequence: CDR1 LNHDA, CDR2 SQIVND (reference sequence). Trimming shortened V by 7 bases and J by 7 bases, and 25 bases separated the two germline ends. This CDR3 is built from 17 residues. The CDR3 spells CASIKRGVRSGSGELFF. The CDR3 nucleotides are TGTGCCAGTATAAAACGAGGGGTTCGGTCAGGCAGCGGGGAGCTGTTTTTT.

The rearrangement links TRBV19 to TRBJ2-6; TRBD2 matches at 9 bases. Losses at the gene ends were 2 bases for V and 4 bases for J; bases not matched to a gene: 12. Germline CDR1 is LNHDA and CDR2 is SQIVND (reference sequence). This CDR3 is built from 19 residues. CDR3 sequence: CASSIIWRRGGPGANVLTF. The CDR3 DNA reads as TGTGCCAGTAGTATAATTTGGCGGCGGGGGGGCCCCGGGGCCAACGTCCTGACTTTC.

This chain joins TRBV2 and TRBJ2-6, with D possibly being TRBD1 (5 bases). CDR3 size: 14 residues. Germline CDR1 SNHLY, CDR2 FYNNEI. V was cut by 7 bases and J by 4 bases, with 11 bases left in between. The CDR3 DNA reads as TGTGCCAGCACCCGACAGTCCGGGGCCAACGTCCTGACTTTC. Its protein is CASTRQSGANVLTF.

V usage is TRBV19 and J usage is TRBJ1-2, with D possibly being TRBD1 (5 bases). Per germline, CDR1 LNHDA and CDR2 SQIVND (reference sequence). V was pared by 7 bases and J by 5 bases, with 14 bases between. The CDR3 spans 13 residues. Here the CDR3 DNA reads TGTGCCAGTACCTTAAGGGGTACATATGGCTACACCTTC. Translating it yields CASTLRGTYGYTF. The complete variable domain, with remaining parts taken from reference TRBV19 and TRBJ1-2, reads DGGITQSPKYLFRKEGQNVTLSCEQNLNHDAMYWYRQDPGQGLRLIYYSQIVNDFQKGDIAEGYSVSREKKESFPLTVTSAQKNPTAFYLCASTLRGTYGYTFGSGTRLTVV.

The chain has TRBV29-1 and TRBJ2-3; TRBD2 agrees at 9 bases. Germline V gives CDR1 SQVTM, CDR2 ANQGSEA. The CDR3 extends over 14 amino acids. Germline trimming cut 7 bases from V and 4 bases from J; bases unmatched to any gene: 9. CDR3 amino acids: CSAEGSGSSDTQYF. CDR3 bases: TGCAGCGCAGAAGGTAGCGGGAGTTCAGATACGCAGTATTTT.

This clone occurred a few times. The V and J genes are TRBV2 and TRBJ2-3, with 7 bases aligning to TRBD1. Germline loops: CDR1 SNHLY, CDR2 FYNNEI. CDR3 length equals 14 residues. The V and J ends lost 6 bases and 0 bases, in that order; junction bases with no gene match: 3. This CDR3 reads CASSWTGSTDTQYF. CDR3 nucleotide sequence: TGTGCCAGCAGCTGGACAGGTAGCACAGATACGCAGTATTTT. The full variable domain, its missing parts supplied by reference TRBV2 and TRBJ2-3, is EPEVTQTPSHQVTQMGQEVILRCVPISNHLYFYWYRQILGQKVEFLVSFYNNEISEKSEIFDDQFSVERPDGSNFTLKIRSTKLEDSAMYFCASSWTGSTDTQYFGPGTRLTVL.

This chain connects TRBV5-4 to TRBJ2-5; 9 bases agree with TRBD1. V dropped 3 bases and J dropped 3; count of bases not matched to a gene: 9. Germline V gives CDR1 SGHNT, CDR2 YYREEE (reference sequence). This CDR3 is built from 16 residues. CDR3 residues: CASSWGPTGGKETQYF. The CDR3 DNA follows: TGTGCCAGCAGCTGGGGCCCGACAGGGGGTAAAGAGACCCAGTACTTC.

This clone was observed a handful of times. The chain uses TRBV6-5 and TRBJ2-7, with 10 nucleotides matching TRBD2. The J segment lost 3 bases and the V segment lost 0 bases, leaving 5 bases of the junction unmatched. The CDR3 totals 16 residues. In germline, CDR1 is MNHEY, CDR2 SVGAGI. CDR3 nucleotides: TGTGCCAGCAGTTACTCCGGAGCGGGGGGGGGCTACGAGCAGTACTTC. Its protein product is CASSYSGAGGGYEQYF.

V and J are TRBV10-2 and TRBJ2-5, with D perhaps matching TRBD1 or TRBD2 (5 bases each). The CDR3 spans 13 residues. The V gene lost 7 bases and the J gene lost 4 bases, with 13 bases spanning the gap. In germline, CDR1 is WSHSY, CDR2 SAAADI. The CDR3 spells CASIGGPGETQYF. CDR3 DNA: TGCGCCAGCATTGGGGGTCCGGGAGAGACCCAGTACTTC.

The chain couples TRBV2 to TRBJ2-3; D gene uncertain. V was trimmed by 4 bases and J by 2 bases, leaving 7 bases between them. This CDR3 contains 13 residues. Germline V gives CDR1 SNHLY, CDR2 FYNNEI. The CDR3 here is CASSGRITDTQYF. The DNA for the CDR3 is TGTGCCAGCAGTGGACGGATCACAGATACGCAGTATTTT.

The rearrangement joins TRBV5-1 to TRBJ2-1, with 9 bases lining up with TRBD2. The CDR3 has 15 amino acids. CDR1 SGHRS and CDR2 YFSETQ come from the germline V gene. V shed 4 bases and J 9 bases; nucleotides not matched to a gene: 11. The CDR3 spells CASSAGTSSLVEQFF. CDR3 DNA: TGCGCCAGCAGCGCCGGGACTAGCAGTCTGGTTGAGCAGTTCTTC.

In this sample, this clone turned up once. The rearrangement uses TRBV7-8 and TRBJ2-7, with 9 bases aligning to TRBD1. The CDR3 loop spans 15 amino acids. V trimming: 5 bases; J trimming: 2 bases; junction bases outside the gene matches: 7. Looked up from germline, CDR1 is SGHVS and CDR2 is FQNEAQ. CDR3 protein: CASSPGTGKAYEQYF. CDR3 DNA sequence: TGTGCCAGCAGCCCTGGGACAGGGAAGGCCTACGAGCAGTACTTC.

CDR3 nucleotides: TGCGCCAGCAGCTCCCACCGACAGGGGGCAAGCACCGGGGAGCTGTTTTTT. Translation: CASSSHRQGASTGELFF. J is TRBJ2-2 and V is TRBV5-1; 10 nucleotides match TRBD1. The V gene end was trimmed by 3 bases and the J gene end by 4 bases; junction bases not matched to a gene: 9. This CDR3 comprises 17 residues. Germline loops: CDR1 SGHRS, CDR2 YFSETQ.

The chain has TRBV5-6 and TRBJ2-5; the match to TRBD1 covers 7 bases. The DNA end is a closer match to TRBJ2-7, so the J assignment may be wrong. This CDR3 region has 12 residues. CDR1 and CDR2 from the germline V gene are SGHDT and YYEEEE. This chain's CDR3 is CASSPGGYEQYF. CDR3 in DNA: TGTGCCAGCAGCCCAGGGGGCTACGAGCAGTACTTC.